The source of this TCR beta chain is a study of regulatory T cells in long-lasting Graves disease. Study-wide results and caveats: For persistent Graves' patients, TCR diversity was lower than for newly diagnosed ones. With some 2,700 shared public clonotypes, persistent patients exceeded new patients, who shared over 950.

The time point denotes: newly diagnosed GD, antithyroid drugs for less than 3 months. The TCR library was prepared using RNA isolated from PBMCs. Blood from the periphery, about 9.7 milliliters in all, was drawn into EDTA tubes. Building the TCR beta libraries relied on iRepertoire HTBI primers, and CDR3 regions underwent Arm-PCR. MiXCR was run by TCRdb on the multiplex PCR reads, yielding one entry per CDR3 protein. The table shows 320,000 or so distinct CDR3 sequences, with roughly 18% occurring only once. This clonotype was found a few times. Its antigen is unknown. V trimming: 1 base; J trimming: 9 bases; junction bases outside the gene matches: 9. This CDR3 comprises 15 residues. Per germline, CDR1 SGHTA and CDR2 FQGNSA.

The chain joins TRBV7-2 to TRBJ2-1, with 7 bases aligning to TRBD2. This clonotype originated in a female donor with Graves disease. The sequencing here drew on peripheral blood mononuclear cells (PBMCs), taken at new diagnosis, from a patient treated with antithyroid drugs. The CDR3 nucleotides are TGTGCCAGCAGCTTAGTTCCCAGCGGGAATGGTGAGCAGTTCTTC. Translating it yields CASSLVPSGNGEQFF.